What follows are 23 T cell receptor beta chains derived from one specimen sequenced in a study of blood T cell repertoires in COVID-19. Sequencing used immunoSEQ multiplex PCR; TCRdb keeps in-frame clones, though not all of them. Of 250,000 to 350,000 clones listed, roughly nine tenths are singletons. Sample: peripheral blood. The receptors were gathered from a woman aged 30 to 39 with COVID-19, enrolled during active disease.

CDR3 coding DNA: TGTGCCGACCGGGACAGGGGGCGCACCGGGGAGCTGTTTTTT. Protein product: CADRDRGRTGELFF. The chain combines TRBV5-8 with TRBJ2-2, with 12 positions matching TRBD1. Per the germline V gene, CDR1 is SGHTS and CDR2 is YDEGEE. The CDR3 sequence is 14 residues long. The V and J ends lost 10 bases and 4 bases, in that order; junction bases with no gene match: 5.

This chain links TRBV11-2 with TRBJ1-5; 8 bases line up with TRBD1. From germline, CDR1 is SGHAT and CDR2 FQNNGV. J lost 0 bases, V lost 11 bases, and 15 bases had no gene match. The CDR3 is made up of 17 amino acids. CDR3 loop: CAGCRGTGSYSNQPQHF. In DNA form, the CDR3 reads TGTGCCGGTTGTCGCGGGACAGGATCTTATAGCAATCAGCCCCAGCATTTT.

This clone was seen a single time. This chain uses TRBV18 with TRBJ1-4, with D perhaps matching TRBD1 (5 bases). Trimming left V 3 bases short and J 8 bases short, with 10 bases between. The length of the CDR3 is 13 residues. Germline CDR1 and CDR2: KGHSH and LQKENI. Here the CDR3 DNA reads TGTGCCAGCTCACCGGATAACAGGGAAAAACTGTTTTTT. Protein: CASSPDNREKLFF.

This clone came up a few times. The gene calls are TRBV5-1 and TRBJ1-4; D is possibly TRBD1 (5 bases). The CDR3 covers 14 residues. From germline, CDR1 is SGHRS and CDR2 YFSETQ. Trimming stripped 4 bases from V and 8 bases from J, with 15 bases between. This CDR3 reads CASSAGTWGEKLFF. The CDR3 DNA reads TGCGCCAGCAGCGCCGGGACTTGGGGGGAAAAACTGTTTTTT.

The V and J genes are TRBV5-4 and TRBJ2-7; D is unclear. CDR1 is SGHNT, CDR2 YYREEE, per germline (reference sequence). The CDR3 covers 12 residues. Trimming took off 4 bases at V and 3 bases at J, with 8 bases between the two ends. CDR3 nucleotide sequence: TGTGCCAGCAGCCTGGCAGTCTACGAGCAGTACTTC. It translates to CASSLAVYEQYF.

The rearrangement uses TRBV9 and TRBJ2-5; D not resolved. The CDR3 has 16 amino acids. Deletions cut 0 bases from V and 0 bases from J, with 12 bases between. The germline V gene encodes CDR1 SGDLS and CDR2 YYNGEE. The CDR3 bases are TGTGCCAGCAGCGTAGACCCAGCGCCGTACCAAGAGACCCAGTACTTC. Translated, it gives CASSVDPAPYQETQYF.

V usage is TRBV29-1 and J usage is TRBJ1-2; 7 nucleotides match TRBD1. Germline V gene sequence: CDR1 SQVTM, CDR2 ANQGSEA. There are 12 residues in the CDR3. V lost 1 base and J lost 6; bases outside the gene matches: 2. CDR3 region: CSVEGGQDGYTF. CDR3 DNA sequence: TGCAGCGTTGAAGGTGGACAGGATGGCTACACCTTC.

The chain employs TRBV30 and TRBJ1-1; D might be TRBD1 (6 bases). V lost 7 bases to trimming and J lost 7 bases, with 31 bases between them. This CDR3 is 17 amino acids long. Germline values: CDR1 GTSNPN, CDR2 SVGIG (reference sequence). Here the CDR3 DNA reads TGTGCCTTAAGACCTCACTATATAACAGGGACGCCGAGTGAAGCTTTCTTT. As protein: CALRPHYITGTPSEAFF.

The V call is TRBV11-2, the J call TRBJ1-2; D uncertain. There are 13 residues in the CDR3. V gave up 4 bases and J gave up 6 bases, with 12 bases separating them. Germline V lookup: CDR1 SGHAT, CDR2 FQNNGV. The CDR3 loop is CASSSSPINGYTF. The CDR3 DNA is TGTGCCAGCAGCTCATCCCCAATCAATGGCTACACCTTC.

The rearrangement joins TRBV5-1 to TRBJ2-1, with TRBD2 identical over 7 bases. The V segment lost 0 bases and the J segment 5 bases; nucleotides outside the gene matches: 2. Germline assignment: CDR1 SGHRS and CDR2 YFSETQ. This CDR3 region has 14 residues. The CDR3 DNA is TGCGCCAGCAGCTTGGGGGACTACAACAATGAGCAGTTCTTC. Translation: CASSLGDYNNEQFF.

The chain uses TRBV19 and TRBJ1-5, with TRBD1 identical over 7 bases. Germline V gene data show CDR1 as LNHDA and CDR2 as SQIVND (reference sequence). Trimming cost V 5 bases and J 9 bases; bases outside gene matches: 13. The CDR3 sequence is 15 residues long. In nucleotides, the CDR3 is TGTGCCAGTAGTCCGCAAGGGCAGGCAGGGGGGCCCCAGCATTTT. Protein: CASSPQGQAGGPQHF.

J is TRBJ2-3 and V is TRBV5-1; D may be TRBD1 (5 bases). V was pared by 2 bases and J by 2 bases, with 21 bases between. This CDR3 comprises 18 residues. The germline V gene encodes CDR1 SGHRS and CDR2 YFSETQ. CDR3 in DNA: TGCGCCAGCAGCTTACATGTCAGGGTATCGGGCACCACAGATACGCAGTATTTT. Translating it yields CASSLHVRVSGTTDTQYF.

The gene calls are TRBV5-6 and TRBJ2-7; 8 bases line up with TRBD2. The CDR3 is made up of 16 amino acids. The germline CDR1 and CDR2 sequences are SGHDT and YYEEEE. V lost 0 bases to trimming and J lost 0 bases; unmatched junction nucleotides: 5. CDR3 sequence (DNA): TGTGCCAGCAGCTTGGTGGCAGCGGGAGCCTCCTACGAGCAGTACTTC. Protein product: CASSLVAAGASYEQYF.

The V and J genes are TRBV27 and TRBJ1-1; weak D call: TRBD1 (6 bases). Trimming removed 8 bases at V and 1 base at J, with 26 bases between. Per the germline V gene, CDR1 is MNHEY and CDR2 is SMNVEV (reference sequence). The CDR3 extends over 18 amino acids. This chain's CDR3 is CASRSSTGWGGKNTEAFF. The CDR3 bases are TGTGCCAGCCGATCGTCAACAGGGTGGGGGGGAAAGAACACTGAAGCTTTCTTT.

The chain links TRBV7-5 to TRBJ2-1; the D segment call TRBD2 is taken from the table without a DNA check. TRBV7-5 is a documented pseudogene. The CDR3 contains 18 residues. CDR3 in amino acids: CVRSCTSGKESSYNEQFF. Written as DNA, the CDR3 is TGTGTCAGAAGCTGCACTAGCGGGAAAGAGAGCTCCTACAATGAGCAGTTCTTC.

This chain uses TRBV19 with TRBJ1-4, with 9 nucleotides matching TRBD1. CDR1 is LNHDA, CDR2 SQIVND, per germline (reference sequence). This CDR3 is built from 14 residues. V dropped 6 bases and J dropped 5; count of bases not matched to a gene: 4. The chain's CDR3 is CASSLDRGNEKLFF. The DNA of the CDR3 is TGTGCCAGTAGCCTAGACAGGGGGAATGAAAAACTGTTTTTT.

CDR3 sequence (DNA): TGTGCCACCAGTGACTCCGGGTCGAAACTCTACGAGCAGTACTTC. Translated, it gives CATSDSGSKLYEQYF. This chain uses TRBV24-1 with TRBJ2-7, with D hard to call. Trimming stripped 4 bases from V and 3 bases from J, with 15 bases between. Germline CDR1 KGHDR, CDR2 SFDVKD. The CDR3 has 15 amino acids.

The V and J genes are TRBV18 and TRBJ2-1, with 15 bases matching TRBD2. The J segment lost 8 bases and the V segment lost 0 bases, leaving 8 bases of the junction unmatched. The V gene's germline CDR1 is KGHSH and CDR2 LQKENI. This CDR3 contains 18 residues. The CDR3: CASSPPVAGTSGRYEQFF. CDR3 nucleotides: TGTGCCAGCTCACCACCGGTGGCCGGGACTAGCGGGAGGTATGAGCAGTTCTTC. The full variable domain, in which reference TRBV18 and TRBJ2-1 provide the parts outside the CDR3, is NAGVMQNPRHLVRRRGQEARLRCSPMKGHSHVYWYRQLPEEGLKFMVYLQKENIIDESGMPKERFSAEFPKEGPSILRIQQVVRGDSAAYFCASSPPVAGTSGRYEQFFGPGTRLTVL.

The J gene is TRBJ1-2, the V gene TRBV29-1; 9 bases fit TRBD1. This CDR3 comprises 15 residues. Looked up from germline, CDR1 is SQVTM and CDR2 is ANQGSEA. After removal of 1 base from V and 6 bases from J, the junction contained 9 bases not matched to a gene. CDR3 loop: CSVEVTTGGGHGYTF. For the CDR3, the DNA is TGCAGCGTTGAAGTCACGACAGGGGGTGGTCATGGCTACACCTTC. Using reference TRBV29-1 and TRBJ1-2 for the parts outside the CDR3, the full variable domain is SAVISQKPSRDICQRGTSLTIQCQVDSQVTMMFWYRQQPGQSLTLIATANQGSEATYESGFVIDKFPISRPNLTFSTLTVSNMSPEDSSIYLCSVEVTTGGGHGYTFGSGTRLTVV.

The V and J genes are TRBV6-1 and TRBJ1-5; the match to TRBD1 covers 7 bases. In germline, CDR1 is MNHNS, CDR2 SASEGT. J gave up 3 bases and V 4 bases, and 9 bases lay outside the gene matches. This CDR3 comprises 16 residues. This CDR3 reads CASSARGGQTNQPQHF. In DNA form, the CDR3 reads TGTGCCAGCAGTGCTCGGGGGGGACAGACCAATCAGCCCCAGCATTTT.

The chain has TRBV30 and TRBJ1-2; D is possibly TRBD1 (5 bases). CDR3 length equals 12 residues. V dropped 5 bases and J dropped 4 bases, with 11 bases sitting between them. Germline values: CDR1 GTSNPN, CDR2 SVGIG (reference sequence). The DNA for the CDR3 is TGTGCCTGGGAGTTACAGGTCTATGGCTACACCTTC. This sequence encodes CAWELQVYGYTF. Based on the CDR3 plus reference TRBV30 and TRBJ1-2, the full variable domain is SQTIHQWPATLVQPVGSPLSLECTVEGTSNPNLYWYRQAAGRGLQLLFYSVGIGQISSEVPQNLSASRPQDRQFILSSKKLLLSDSGFYLCAWELQVYGYTFGSGTRLTVV.

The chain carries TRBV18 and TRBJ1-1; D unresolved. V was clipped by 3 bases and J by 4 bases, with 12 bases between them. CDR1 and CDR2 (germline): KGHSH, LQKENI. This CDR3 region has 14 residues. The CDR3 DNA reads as TGTGCCAGCTCACCGATTCCAGAGCGCACTGAAGCTTTCTTT. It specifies CASSPIPERTEAFF.

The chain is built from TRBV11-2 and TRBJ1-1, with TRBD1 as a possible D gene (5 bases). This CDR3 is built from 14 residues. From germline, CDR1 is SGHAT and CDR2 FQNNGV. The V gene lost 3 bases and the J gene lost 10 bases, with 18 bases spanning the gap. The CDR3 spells CASSFPQGSPPAFF. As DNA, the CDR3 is TGTGCCAGCAGCTTTCCCCAGGGCAGCCCACCAGCTTTCTTT.